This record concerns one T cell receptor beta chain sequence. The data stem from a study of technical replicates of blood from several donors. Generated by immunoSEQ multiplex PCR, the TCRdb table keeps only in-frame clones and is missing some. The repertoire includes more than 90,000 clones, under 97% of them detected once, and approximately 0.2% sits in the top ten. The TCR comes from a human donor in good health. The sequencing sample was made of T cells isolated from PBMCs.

CDR3 protein: CASSSTTSGTYEQYF. As DNA, the CDR3 is TGTGCCAGCAGTTCGACTACAAGCGGGACCTACGAGCAGTACTTC. This chain links TRBV6-5 with TRBJ2-7; 7 bases line up with TRBD2. The germline CDR1 and CDR2 sequences are MNHEY and SVGAGI. With V trimmed by 4 bases and J by 2 bases, 8 bases remained unmatched. The CDR3 extends over 15 amino acids.